These T cell receptor beta chains were read from a single sample in a study of metastatic and nonmetastatic thyroid tumors. Using MiXCR, TCRdb re-called clones from the PCR reads. The data show about 40,000 clones, with about an eighth seen just once and under 25% held by the top ten. Sequencing was performed on blood. Receptors originate from a female donor with papillary thyroid cancer or a benign thyroid nodule (not recorded which). Some clones in this sample may be carry-over from other donors' samples. Both conserved end residues are part of each CDR3. The D gene is left open where the match is weak. Size tells how often a clone was seen (once, few, many) or the class of an expanded clone, and some rows leave it out.

cdr3_nt,cdr3_aa,d_call,clone_size,j_call,v_call
TGTGCCAGCAGCGTAGCTACCGAGAGGGAGTCGGATGGCTACACCTTC,CASSVATERESDGYTF,NA,many,TRBJ1-2,TRBV9
TGTGCCACCAGTGATGAGACTAGCGGGACCGATGAGCAGTTCTTC,CATSDETSGTDEQFF,TRBD2,many,TRBJ2-1,TRBV24-1
TGTGCCAGCAGCAAAGAGTCGGATGAGCAGTTCTTC,CASSKESDEQFF,NA,many,TRBJ2-1,TRBV11-2
TGTGCCAGCAGTTACGTCCCCGGGGCAGGAGGCAATGAGCAGTTCTTC,CASSYVPGAGGNEQFF,NA,many,TRBJ2-1,TRBV6-5
TGTGCCAGCAGCCTAGTGTCCGTGAACTCCTACAATGAGCAGTTCTTC,CASSLVSVNSYNEQFF,NA,NA,TRBJ2-1,TRBV11-2
TGTGCCACCAGTGATCCAGGGCAGGGGGCATCCTATGGCTACACCTTC,CATSDPGQGASYGYTF,TRBD1,many,TRBJ1-2,TRBV24-1
TGCGCCAGCAGCTTGGGGGAGGGTGATTCACCCCTCCACTTT,CASSLGEGDSPLHF,NA,many,TRBJ1-6,TRBV5-1
TGTGCCAGCGGGACGGACGGCCCGGTCACAGATACGCAGTATTTT,CASGTDGPVTDTQYF,NA,many,TRBJ2-3,TRBV2
TGTGCCAGCAGCCCCGGCACGACCCAGTATGGCTACACCTTC,CASSPGTTQYGYTF,NA,few,TRBJ1-2,TRBV6-1
TGTGCCAGCAGTATACAGGGGGAAGAGACCCAGTACTTC,CASSIQGEETQYF,TRBD1,many,TRBJ2-5,TRBV12-3/TRBV12-4
TGTGCCAGCAGCTTAACTTTTGGTGGCTACACCTTC,CASSLTFGGYTF,NA,many,TRBJ1-2,TRBV11-2
TGTGCCAGCAGCTCCCAGGGACAGCCGGGGACCGGGGAGCTGTTTTTT,CASSSQGQPGTGELFF,TRBD1,many,TRBJ2-2,TRBV7-3
TGTGCTAGCAGCGTTAAAAAAAAAACAAGGGACTACTCGCACGAGCAGTATTTT,CASSVKKKTRDYSHEQYF,TRBD2,NA,TRBJ2-3,TRBV7-6
TGTGCCAGCAGCACAGGGGGCTCGAATCAGCCCCAGCATTTT,CASSTGGSNQPQHF,TRBD1,many,TRBJ1-5,TRBV5-6
TGTGCCACCAGTGCGGGACTGAGCACAGATACGCAGTATTTT,CATSAGLSTDTQYF,NA,many,TRBJ2-3,TRBV15
TGTGCCAGCAGCCTAGGTAGGGGAAGTGAAGCTTTCTTT,CASSLGRGSEAFF,NA,NA,TRBJ1-1,TRBV11-2
TGCGCCAGCAGCCACTCCCGGGCACGGAATGTCAGGGATCAGCCCCAGCATTTT,CASSHSRARNVRDQPQHF,NA,once,TRBJ1-5,TRBV4-1
TGTGCCAGCAGCTCCACCGGGCCCACCCCTGGAAACACCATATATTTT,CASSSTGPTPGNTIYF,NA,many,TRBJ1-3,TRBV7-9
TGTGCCAGCAGCCAGTCAACAGGGGGGCAGCCCCAGCATTTT,CASSQSTGGQPQHF,TRBD1,many,TRBJ1-5,TRBV3-1
TGCAGTGCTAGGGGGACGGGATACGTGTCCTACAATGAGCAGTTCTTC,CSARGTGYVSYNEQFF,NA,NA,TRBJ2-1,TRBV20-1
TGTGCCAGCAGCTTAGCGAATCAGCCCCAGCATTTT,CASSLANQPQHF,NA,many,TRBJ1-5,TRBV7-3
TGTGCCACCAGTTCCGGACAGGAGTATCAGCCCCAGCATTTT,CATSSGQEYQPQHF,TRBD1,many,TRBJ1-5,TRBV24-1
TGCAGTGCTAGAAATTTGATTGGGCAGGACTACGAGCAGTACTTC,CSARNLIGQDYEQYF,NA,NA,TRBJ2-7,TRBV20-1
TGTGCCAGCAGCTTTGAAATGGGAGAGACCCAGTACTTC,CASSFEMGETQYF,NA,many,TRBJ2-5,TRBV11-2
TGCGCCATCAGCCAAGCCCATCTTAGCGGGGGGAACACCGGGGAGCTGCTTTTT,CAISQAHLSGGNTGELLF,TRBD2,NA,TRBJ2-2,TRBV4-3
TGTGCCAGCAGTTACTCTCGGCTAGCGGGAGCAGATACGCAGTATTTT,CASSYSRLAGADTQYF,TRBD2,many,TRBJ2-3,TRBV6-5
TGTGCCACCAGTGATGATAATAGGGAGACCCAGTACTTC,CATSDDNRETQYF,NA,many,TRBJ2-5,TRBV24-1
TGCAGTGCTAGGGGGACAGGGGACGCTTACTACGAGCAGTACTTC,CSARGTGDAYYEQYF,TRBD1,many,TRBJ2-7,TRBV20-1
TGTGCCAGCAGCTTAGATATCCCCGCTAAATCCTTGGAGCAGTACTTC,CASSLDIPAKSLEQYF,NA,NA,TRBJ2-7,TRBV11-3
TGTGCCAGCAGCCCCCAGGCCAGGGAGGAGACCCAGTACTTC,CASSPQAREETQYF,NA,few,TRBJ2-5,TRBV28